These 11 T cell receptor beta chains originate from one sample sequenced in a study of cytomegalovirus exposure and HLA in healthy donors. In the PCR, 60 Vbeta and 13 Jbeta primers were used. This table comes from immunoSEQ multiplex PCR, and its TCRdb copy is limited to in-frame clones, with some not included. The table records roughly 100,000 clones, around 80% of them present only once. Sequences were obtained from PBMCs. These receptors were collected from a man aged 35-49 years in good health and CMV-seropositive.

This chain links TRBV5-4 with TRBJ2-7; 7 bases align to TRBD2. Trimming cost V 0 bases and J 2 bases; bases outside gene matches: 5. Germline V gives CDR1 SGHNT, CDR2 YYREEE (reference sequence). This CDR3 region has 15 residues. As DNA, the CDR3 is TGTGCCAGCAGCTTGGGGGGCGGGGGAACCTACGAGCAGTACTTC. This gives the protein CASSLGGGGTYEQYF.

V is TRBV10-3 and J is TRBJ1-6; 8 nucleotides match TRBD1. V lost 4 bases to trimming and J lost 9 bases; unmatched junction nucleotides: 8. CDR3 length: 15 residues. The germline V gene encodes CDR1 ENHRY and CDR2 SYGVKD. Here the CDR3 reads CAISGATGESSPLHF. CDR3 nucleotide sequence: TGTGCCATCAGTGGGGCGACAGGGGAGAGTTCACCCCTCCACTTT.

The chain combines TRBV5-1 with TRBJ1-4; 7 bases agree with TRBD1. CDR1 and CDR2 from the germline V gene are SGHRS and YFSETQ. This CDR3 comprises 15 residues. Trimming took 5 bases from V and 4 from J; bases not matched to a gene: 8. CDR3 nucleotide sequence: TGCGCCAGCAGGGGCCGGGACAGTGTTAATGAAAAACTGTTTTTT. Translation gives CASRGRDSVNEKLFF.

CDR3 in DNA: TGTGCCAGCAGCCGGGACACCTCCCACGGCACTGAAGCTTTCTTT. Translated, it gives CASSRDTSHGTEAFF. This chain links TRBV14 with TRBJ1-1; tentatively, D is TRBD1 (6 bases). The V gene lost 4 bases and the J gene lost 4 bases, with 16 bases spanning the gap. Germline lookup yields CDR1 SGHDN and CDR2 FVKESK. This CDR3 contains 15 residues.

The gene calls are TRBV7-9 and TRBJ2-7; D unclear. This CDR3 contains 16 residues. The germline V and J ends were trimmed by 3 bases and 0 bases, with 15 bases remaining between them. The germline CDR1 and CDR2 sequences are SEHNR and FQNEAQ (reference sequence). The CDR3 protein is CASSFLADQNSYEQYF. DNA of the CDR3: TGTGCCAGCAGCTTTCTGGCTGATCAGAACTCCTACGAGCAGTACTTC.

V usage is TRBV18 and J usage is TRBJ1-2; TRBD1 matches at 7 bases. Trimming cost V 3 bases and J 2 bases; bases outside gene matches: 6. Germline lookup yields CDR1 KGHSH and CDR2 LQKENI. The CDR3 runs 15 residues. CDR3: CASSPTVTGNYGYTF. CDR3 coding DNA: TGTGCCAGCTCACCCACGGTGACAGGGAACTATGGCTACACCTTC. Full variable domain (outside the CDR3, taken from reference TRBV18 and TRBJ1-2): NAGVMQNPRHLVRRRGQEARLRCSPMKGHSHVYWYRQLPEEGLKFMVYLQKENIIDESGMPKERFSAEFPKEGPSILRIQQVVRGDSAAYFCASSPTVTGNYGYTFGSGTRLTVV.

V is TRBV7-2 and J is TRBJ1-2; D is ambiguous. V lost 4 bases and J 2 bases, leaving 11 bases between the germline ends. Germline CDR1 is SGHTA and CDR2 is FQGNSA. The CDR3 spans 14 residues. The CDR3 DNA reads TGTGCCAGCAGCTCCAGAGGAGGAAACTATGGCTACACCTTC. Translating it yields CASSSRGGNYGYTF.

The V gene is TRBV28, the J gene TRBJ2-2, with D possibly TRBD1 on 5 matching bases. CDR3 length: 16 residues. Trimming took 7 bases from V and 4 from J, leaving 19 bases between them. The germline gives CDR1 MDHEN, CDR2 SYDVKM. DNA for the CDR3: TGTGCCAGCACCCTCATGGGGCTAGTGGGCACCGGGGAGCTGTTTTTT. Its protein product is CASTLMGLVGTGELFF. Complete variable domain (other parts from reference TRBV28 and TRBJ2-2): DVKVTQSSRYLVKRTGEKVFLECVQDMDHENMFWYRQDPGLGLRLIYFSYDVKMKEKGDIPEGYSVSREKKERFSLILESASTNQTSMYLCASTLMGLVGTGELFFGEGSRLTVL.

V usage is TRBV5-4 and J usage is TRBJ1-2; 8 bases fit TRBD1. J gave up 8 bases and V 2 bases, and 14 bases lay outside the gene matches. The CDR3 length is 16 residues. Germline V gives CDR1 SGHNT, CDR2 YYREEE (reference sequence). The CDR3 here is CASSLHAGGIGSGYTF. The DNA of the CDR3 is TGTGCCAGCAGCTTACACGCAGGGGGCATAGGTAGCGGCTACACCTTC.

The V gene is TRBV6-1, the J gene TRBJ1-2; 8 nucleotides match TRBD1. The CDR3 totals 13 residues. After removal of 6 bases from V and 5 bases from J, the junction contained 5 bases not matched to a gene. Per the germline V gene, CDR1 is MNHNS and CDR2 is SASEGT. CDR3 bases: TGTGCCAGCAGGGACCGGGACAGGTATGGCTACACCTTC. Its protein product is CASRDRDRYGYTF.

The V and J genes are TRBV11-2 and TRBJ2-7; maybe TRBD2 (6 bases). Trimming shortened V by 7 bases and J by 4 bases, and 11 bases separated the two germline ends. The CDR3 runs 12 residues. Germline V lookup: CDR1 SGHAT, CDR2 FQNNGV. The CDR3 DNA is TGTGCCAGCATCCGCAGCGGGTACGAGCAGTACTTC. It is translated as CASIRSGYEQYF.